The entry below gives a single T cell receptor (beta chain) sequence along with its context. The table came from immunoSEQ multiplex PCR; TCRdb's copy has only in-frame clones and leaves some out. The sample carries about 79,000 clones, roughly 94% recorded once. This sample was taken from a study of technical replicates of blood from four donors. V shed 2 bases, J shed 4 bases, and the junction held 9 bases outside the gene matches. The CDR3 extends over 19 amino acids. Per the germline V gene, CDR1 is MNHEY and CDR2 is SMNVEV (reference sequence). The sequenced sample consisted of T cells isolated from PBMCs. The source of this sequence is a human donor in good health. V is TRBV27 and J is TRBJ2-3, with 16 positions matching TRBD2. CDR3 protein: CASSLKGTSGGAFADTQYF. In DNA, the CDR3 is TGTGCCAGCAGTTTAAAGGGGACTAGCGGGGGGGCCTTCGCAGATACGCAGTATTTT.